This T cell receptor (beta chain) was identified during a study of persistence of HIV-infected CD4 T cells. Turning to this clone: Its antigen is not identified.

Overlapping HIV-1 Gag 15-mer peptides at 0.95 to 1 ug per peptide per mL were used. Sorted nonresponding memory CD4+ T cells were CD40L-negative, CD69-negative, CD45RO-high. Inclusion required CMV-positive serology and CD4+ counts above 400 cells/uL. The immunoSEQ assay was version 4, run in survey mode. TCRdb's table, derived via immunoSEQ multiplex PCR, lists solely in-frame clones and lacks some. The sample shows about 36,000 clones, roughly four fifths of them seen only once. The source of this sequence is an adult with HIV. The donor label of this sample is uncertain. The sequenced sample was cultured CD4+ T cells from PBMCs, obtained from a patient who received antiretroviral therapy.

CDR3 DNA sequence: TGCAGTGTCCAGACGGTTAATGAGCAGTTCTTC. This encodes CSVQTVNEQFF. The V and J genes are TRBV20-1 and TRBJ2-1; unclear D gene. Trimming shortened V by 7 bases and J by 7 bases, and 11 bases separated the two germline ends. The CDR3 has 11 amino acids. Germline V lookup: CDR1 DFQATT, CDR2 SNEGSKA (reference sequence).